What follows describes a single TCR beta chain. This CDR3 has 17 residues. Trimming cost V 0 bases and J 4 bases, with 17 bases left between them. Germline V CDR1 and CDR2: KGHSH, LQKENI. The data belong to a study of blood T cell repertoires in COVID-19. Study-level information: Material from acute and convalescent COVID-19 was sourced from the United States, Italy and Spain. From T cells, B-cell-depleted T cells, or PBMCs came the material, which was cDNA or gDNA.

Source study methods: Amplification of reference gene primers was used by the study to estimate nucleated cell counts. Clones were sequenced by immunoSEQ multiplex PCR, and TCRdb holds only the in-frame ones, with some missing. The D gene and trimming were derived from the DNA, and the V and J assignments and clone size from that table. The table has around 100,000 clones, approximately 88% seen once. V is TRBV18 and J is TRBJ2-3; tentatively, D is TRBD2 (5 bases). Input material: peripheral blood. This clonotype originated in a human donor in a cohort sampled during active COVID-19. Here the CDR3 DNA reads TGTGCCAGCTCACCACCGCGTGGTTCAGCGGCGGCAGATACGCAGTATTTT. Its translation is CASSPPRGSAAADTQYF.